The TCR beta chain described here comes from a study of radiation and T cells in renal cell carcinoma. Whole-study findings and limits: Intratumoral heterogeneity was not captured in these roughly 1 g regions. Compared with controls, irradiated tumors had more, larger dominant CDR3 motifs.

Specified treatment: treatment-naive control, cytoreductive nephrectomy. The patient's renal cell carcinoma had clear cell pathology. Control tumors came from a few females and about 11 males, aged about 35 to 90. The table came from immunoSEQ multiplex PCR; TCRdb's copy has only in-frame clones and leaves some out. The top ten hold around 13% of the sample, which has about 8,900 clones, over 55% seen once. The CDR3 runs to 14 residues. Trimming took 6 bases from V and 7 from J; bases not matched to a gene: 8. Germline values: CDR1 MNHNY, CDR2 SVGAGI (reference sequence). Regarding this clone: Its antigen is not identified.

Sample: tumor tissue, taken from a patient whose treatment was nephrectomy without radiotherapy. The chain is built from TRBV6-6 and TRBJ2-7; TRBD1 agrees at 11 bases. The receptor was isolated from a man in his fifties or sixties with renal cell carcinoma. Written as DNA, the CDR3 is TGTGCCAGCAGCCCCAGGACAGGGGGCTATGAGCAGTACTTC. The encoded protein is CASSPRTGGYEQYF.